Listed below are T cell receptor beta chains from one sample, sequenced in a study of identical twins. TCRdb used MiXCR to reprocess the 5' RACE reads, holding one entry per CDR3 protein. The repertoire includes some 460,000 distinct CDR3 sequences, 11% to 15% of them detected once, and over 0.5% sits in the top ten. These data were also filed under a second study, of yellow fever vaccine responses in identical twins.

Sequencing input: CD4+ T cells sorted from blood. These receptors were taken from a woman under 30 in good health. Both conserved end residues are part of each CDR3. The D gene is left open where the match is weak. The size of a clone is reported for some rows only, either as once, few or many, or as a class for expanded clones.

J gene | clone size | V gene | D gene | CDR3 DNA | CDR3 protein
TRBJ2-3 | . | TRBV27 | . | TGTGCCAGCAGTTTTTTAGCGATTGTCACAGATACGCAGTATTTT | CASSFLAIVTDTQYF
TRBJ2-2 | few | TRBV5-1 | . | TGCGCCAGCAGCCGGGCGCCCGGCTCGAACACCGGGGAGCTGTTTTTT | CASSRAPGSNTGELFF
TRBJ2-2 | many | TRBV4-3 | . | TGCGCCAGCAGCCAAGCCCCTCAAGTCGGGGAGCTGTTTTTT | CASSQAPQVGELFF
TRBJ1-2 | few | TRBV12-3/TRBV12-4 | . | TGTGCCAGCACCTATCAGATCGCCTATGGCTACACCTTC | CASTYQIAYGYTF
TRBJ1-2 | few | TRBV5-1 | . | TGCGCCAGCAGCTTGGGGCAGGGGTTACCCTATGGCTACACCTTC | CASSLGQGLPYGYTF
TRBJ1-2 | . | TRBV7-2 | . | TGTGCCAGCAGCTCTGAAGGGTATGGCTACACCTTC | CASSSEGYGYTF
TRBJ1-5 | few | TRBV7-2 | . | TGTGCCAGCAGCTCGCCCCCGGGAGATCAGCCCCAGCATTTT | CASSSPPGDQPQHF
TRBJ1-6 | . | TRBV28 | TRBD1 | TGTGCCAGCAGTTTGGGGGGGACAGTAGGAAATTCACCCCTCCACTTT | CASSLGGTVGNSPLHF
TRBJ2-7 | few | TRBV7-2 | TRBD2 | TGTGCCAGCAGCTTAAGTGGCGCGGGAGGCCTCGCGAACGAGCAGTACTTC | CASSLSGAGGLANEQYF
TRBJ2-5 | few | TRBV28 | TRBD1 | TGTGCCAGCAGTCCAGGGGGCTCGAAGACCCAGTACTTC | CASSPGGSKTQYF
TRBJ1-1 | . | TRBV9 | . | TGTGCCAGCAGCGCAGACGGCGGGTCGGTCATGACTGAAGCTTTCTTT | CASSADGGSVMTEAFF
TRBJ2-1 | few | TRBV20-1 | TRBD2 | TGCAGTGCTAGCGGGAAGCGGGGGCCGGTCTCCTACAATGAGCAGTTCTTC | CSASGKRGPVSYNEQFF
TRBJ2-7 | many | TRBV9 | . | TGTGCCAGCAGCCCCTTACTAGAGGCAACCTACGAGCAGTACTTC | CASSPLLEATYEQYF
TRBJ2-1 | few | TRBV2 | TRBD1 | TGTGCCAGCAGGGGGTTGGCACAGGGGAACAATGAGCAGTTCTTC | CASRGLAQGNNEQFF
TRBJ1-1 | . | TRBV10-3 | . | TGTGCCATCAGAGATGACAGTAGGAACACTGAAGCTTTCTTT | CAIRDDSRNTEAFF
TRBJ1-1 | many | TRBV7-2 | . | TGTGCCAGCAGCTCCGCCTTGGGGGGGAACACTGAAGCTTTCTTT | CASSSALGGNTEAFF
TRBJ2-7 | few | TRBV7-9 | . | TGTGCCAGCAGCCTCATTGGGGGGTGGTCCTACGAGCAGTACTTC | CASSLIGGWSYEQYF
TRBJ2-7 | . | TRBV28 | TRBD1 | TGTGCCAGCAGCCTTCAGACAGGACAGGTCCACGAGCAGTACTTC | CASSLQTGQVHEQYF
TRBJ2-2 | . | TRBV11-1 | TRBD1 | TGTGCCAGCAGCTTCGGAAATCTGGGACAGGTGAACACCGGGGAGCTGTTTTTT | CASSFGNLGQVNTGELFF
TRBJ2-2 | few | TRBV5-1 | . | TGCGCCAGCAGCCCGGAGGGTGGTACCGGGGAGCTGTTTTTT | CASSPEGGTGELFF
TRBJ2-1 | few | TRBV27 | . | TGTGCCAGCAGGATCACCCAGGGAAATGAGCAGTTCTTC | CASRITQGNEQFF
TRBJ2-1 | few | TRBV6-1 | TRBD1 | TGTGCCAGCAAAAGGACAGGGGGTGCATACGATGAGCAGTTCTTC | CASKRTGGAYDEQFF
TRBJ1-1 | many | TRBV6-1 | TRBD1 | TGTGCCAGCAGTACAGGGGGCGGGAACACTGAAGCTTTCTTT | CASSTGGGNTEAFF
TRBJ2-3 | few | TRBV12-3/TRBV12-4 | . | TGTGCCACCGGAGCGGGTCTAGATACGCAGTATTTT | CATGAGLDTQYF
TRBJ1-4 | . | TRBV2 | . | TGTGCCAGCAGTGGGACGTCAACTAATGAAAAACTGTTTTTT | CASSGTSTNEKLFF
TRBJ1-3 | few | TRBV30 | . | TGTGCCTGGAGTGCCCCCCATCAGTCTGGAAACACCATATATTTT | CAWSAPHQSGNTIYF
TRBJ1-1 | many | TRBV28 | . | TGTGCCAGCAGTCTCACTTCGGGGGCCCGCGCTGAAGCTTTCTTT | CASSLTSGARAEAFF
TRBJ2-1 | . | TRBV11-3 | TRBD2 | TGTGCCAGCAGGGATAGCGGGTTGTCCAATGAGCAGTTCTTC | CASRDSGLSNEQFF
TRBJ2-1 | many | TRBV6-1 | . | TGTGCCAGCAGAACGACCGGGACCAGGAGCTCCTACAATGAGCAGTTCTTC | CASRTTGTRSSYNEQFF
TRBJ2-5 | few | TRBV7-9 | TRBD2 | TGTGCCAGCAGCTTAGGGACTAGCGGGGTCCCCCAGTACTTC | CASSLGTSGVPQYF
TRBJ2-5 | . | TRBV5-1 | TRBD1 | TGCGCCAGCAGCCGACGAAAGACAGGGGGATCGGTTAACGAGGAGACCCAGTACTTC | CASSRRKTGGSVNEETQYF
TRBJ2-2 | . | TRBV7-7 | . | TGTGCTAGCAGCTTGACAGCCCTTGGCACCGGGGAGCTGTTTTTT | CASSLTALGTGELFF
TRBJ1-2 | . | TRBV27 | . | TGTGCCAGCAGTTTGGTCGGGGGAGATGTGGGTGGCTACACCTTC | CASSLVGGDVGGYTF
TRBJ2-1 | . | TRBV12-3/TRBV12-4 | TRBD2 | TGTGCCAGCAGTATGGGACTAGCGGGGGGTGAGCAGTTCTTC | CASSMGLAGGEQFF
TRBJ2-5 | few | TRBV3-1 | . | TGTGCCAGCAGCCAAAACTCCGGGTGGACCCAGTACTTC | CASSQNSGWTQYF
TRBJ2-7 | . | TRBV5-1 | TRBD2 | TGCGCCAGCAGCTTGCCCCTAGCGGGGAACTACGAGCAGTACTTC | CASSLPLAGNYEQYF
TRBJ1-1 | . | TRBV15 | . | TGTGCCACCAGCAGAGGACCCAGGGTCCGGGAGTTAGCTTTCTTT | CATSRGPRVRELAFF
TRBJ2-2 | . | TRBV12-3/TRBV12-4 | . | TGTGCCAGCAGTTTTCAGTATTCCGGGGAGCTGTTTTTT | CASSFQYSGELFF
TRBJ2-2 | many | TRBV7-2 | . | TGTGCCAGCAGCCTCTCGGGGCATGTTGACGGGGAGCTGTTTTTT | CASSLSGHVDGELFF
TRBJ2-1 | many | TRBV4-2 | TRBD2 | TGTGCCAGCAGCCAAGAAGTGGAAACGACTAGCGGGGTTTCGAGCTCCTACAATGAGCAGTTCTTC | CASSQEVETTSGVSSSYNEQFF
TRBJ1-2 | few | TRBV28 | . | TGTGCCAGCAGTTTACAGGGCATTTGGTACTATGGCTACACCTTC | CASSLQGIWYYGYTF
TRBJ2-1 | . | TRBV12-2 | . | TGTGCAAGTCGCTTAGCGATTCGGATCGTCTTCGGGACTAGTCCTCGGGGTGAGCAGTTCTTC | CASRLAIRIVFGTSPRGEQFF
TRBJ2-3 | few | TRBV5-1 | TRBD2 | TGCGCCAGCAGCTTGCTCAGCGGGGGGGCCTCCCCCACAGATACGCAGTATTTT | CASSLLSGGASPTDTQYF
TRBJ2-1 | few | TRBV7-8 | . | TGTGCCAGCAGCTTAGTTCGCCAAGGGCAGTTCTTC | CASSLVRQGQFF
TRBJ2-1 | few | TRBV9 | . | TGTGCCAGCAGCGAGGGGGTTAATGAGCAGTTCTTC | CASSEGVNEQFF
TRBJ2-7 | few | TRBV11-2 | TRBD2 | TGTGCCAGCAGCTTTCGGGGTAGCGGGAGTACTCTCCGGACCTACGAGCAGTACTTC | CASSFRGSGSTLRTYEQYF
TRBJ2-1 | few | TRBV29-1 | TRBD2 | TGCAGCGTTGAACGAGGTAGCGGGAGCGATGAGCAGTTCTTC | CSVERGSGSDEQFF
TRBJ2-7 | few | TRBV5-1 | . | TGCGCCAGCAGCTCCCGGGCTTCCTACGAGCAGTACTTC | CASSSRASYEQYF